A selection of T cell receptor beta chains follows, all from one sample in a study of T-cell memory formation after mild COVID-19. TCRdb re-derived calls from the 5' RACE reads in MiXCR, one entry per CDR3 protein. The top ten hold more than 20% of the sample, which has about 290,000 distinct CDR3 sequences, 15% to 20% seen once. The sequenced sample consisted of PBMCs or a T cell subset sorted from them (not recorded which). These receptors all stem from a man aged 18 to 29 who had mild COVID-19 (a few samples of this study predate the infection). Cell type and time point are not known. CDR3s include the opening cysteine and the closing phenylalanine or tryptophan. Fields, in order: clone size, D gene, V gene, J gene, CDR3 DNA, CDR3 protein. The D gene is left open where the match is weak. For some rows the clone size is stated as once, few or many, or as a class when expanded; others skip it.

-	TRBD1	TRBV28	TRBJ1-1	TGTGCCAGCAGTCCCCCTATCTGGACAGGCCCACAATACAGCTCGGTCACTGAAGCTTTCTTT	CASSPPIWTGPQYSSVTEAFF
-	-	TRBV18	TRBJ2-7	TGTGCCAGCTCCGCCTTCGACTCCCTAGACCACGAGCAGTACTTC	CASSAFDSLDHEQYF
few	TRBD1	TRBV5-1	TRBJ1-1	TGCGCCAGCAGCTTGTGGGGGGGACAGGGTGTGAACACTGAAGCTTTCTTT	CASSLWGGQGVNTEAFF
few	TRBD2	TRBV18	TRBJ2-3	TGTGCCAGCTCACGCAGGTCCCGGACTAGCGGGGACTTCACAGATACGCAGTATTTT	CASSRRSRTSGDFTDTQYF
-	-	TRBV10-3	TRBJ2-1	TGTGCCATCAGTGATAACGACAGAATCAATGAGCAGTTCTTC	CAISDNDRINEQFF
-	-	TRBV7-2	TRBJ2-3	TGTGCCAGCAGCTTCGTGGGGGGGGGCCGCACAGATACGCAGTATTTT	CASSFVGGGRTDTQYF
-	TRBD1	TRBV4-3	TRBJ1-1	TGCGCCAGCAGCCAAGAAAGGGGGCTGAACACTGAAGCTTTCTTT	CASSQERGLNTEAFF
many	TRBD2	TRBV24-1	TRBJ2-1	TGTGCCACCAGTGGCAATAGCGGGGGAGACTACAATGAGCAGTTCTTC	CATSGNSGGDYNEQFF
few	TRBD2	TRBV27	TRBJ2-5	TGTGCCAGCCCTGGACGGTCGGGGGGGTGGTCGGAGACCCAGTACTTC	CASPGRSGGWSETQYF
-	-	TRBV4-1	TRBJ2-4	TGCGCCAGCAGCCAAGCCCCCCACCGGGACCTGATGAAAAACATTCAGTACTTC	CASSQAPHRDLMKNIQYF
few	TRBD2	TRBV6-5	TRBJ2-1	TGTGCCAGCAGTCCTCGCTTTAGCGGGGCTCTCAATGAGCAGTTCTTC	CASSPRFSGALNEQFF
-	TRBD1	TRBV20-1	TRBJ1-5	TGCAGTGCTAGGGGACAGAGGAATAGCAATCAGCCCCAGCATTTT	CSARGQRNSNQPQHF
many	-	TRBV29-1	TRBJ2-3	TGCAGCGTGGACACAGATACGCAGTATTTT	CSVDTDTQYF
few	TRBD2	TRBV19	TRBJ2-2	TGTGCCAGTAGCGGGGGGATCGGGGAGCTGTTTTTT	CASSGGIGELFF
-	TRBD1	TRBV7-2	TRBJ1-1	TGTGCCAGCAGCGAAATTCACAGGGGCACTGAAGCTTTCTTT	CASSEIHRGTEAFF
-	TRBD2	TRBV15	TRBJ2-2	TGTGCCACCAGCAGGGGACTAGCGACGAACACCGGGGAGCTGTTTTTT	CATSRGLATNTGELFF
-	-	TRBV4-2	TRBJ2-5	TGTGCCAGCAGCCCCTCGATGGGGTCTACAGAGACCCAGTACTTC	CASSPSMGSTETQYF
-	-	TRBV10-2	TRBJ2-7	TGCGCCAGCAGTGTGGGGGCCTACGAGCAGTACTTC	CASSVGAYEQYF
-	-	TRBV7-3	TRBJ2-2	TGTGCCAGCAGCCCGATTTCGAACACCGGGGAGCTGTTTTTT	CASSPISNTGELFF
-	-	TRBV7-6	TRBJ2-7	TGTGCCAGCAGCTTAGCGGGCAACCCTTGGGAGCAGTACTTC	CASSLAGNPWEQYF
few	TRBD1	TRBV4-1	TRBJ2-7	TGCGCCAGCAGCCATTCTTACGGGACAGGAACCTACGAGCAGTACTTC	CASSHSYGTGTYEQYF
-	TRBD2	TRBV5-1	TRBJ2-1	TGCGCCAGCAGCTTGGAAGTAGCGGGGAATTACAATGAGCAGTTCTTC	CASSLEVAGNYNEQFF
-	-	TRBV11-2	TRBJ2-7	TGTGCCAGCAGCCCCCGACCCGGGTCCTACTACGAGCAGTACTTC	CASSPRPGSYYEQYF
-	-	TRBV20-1	TRBJ1-6	TGCAGTGCTAGCCGGCAGACACCCCTCCACTTT	CSASRQTPLHF
-	-	TRBV6-5	TRBJ1-2	TGTGCCAGCATTTCCACAGGCGCACGGGGCTACACCTTC	CASISTGARGYTF
-	TRBD2	TRBV2	TRBJ2-2	TGTGCCAGCAGGTTAGCGGGGGGCAGCTTTCGGAGCACCGGGGAGCTGTTTTTT	CASRLAGGSFRSTGELFF
few	-	TRBV5-6	TRBJ2-2	TGTGCCAGCAGCTTGGAAAGGGACGGGGAGCTGTTTTTT	CASSLERDGELFF
-	-	TRBV11-2	TRBJ2-4	TGTGCCAGCAGCTTAGCACAGGAGAGGGACATTCAGTACTTC	CASSLAQERDIQYF
many	TRBD1	TRBV7-2	TRBJ2-4	TGTGCCAGCAGCTTTGGACAGGGAAAGAACATTCAGTACTTC	CASSFGQGKNIQYF
few	-	TRBV5-5	TRBJ1-1	TGTGCCAGCAGCTTTTCGGAACCCAAGGGGATGAACACTGAAGCTTTCTTT	CASSFSEPKGMNTEAFF
many	TRBD1	TRBV7-9	TRBJ2-7	TGTGCCAGCAGCCCTTGGACAGGAAAGAACGAGCAGTACTTC	CASSPWTGKNEQYF
-	TRBD1	TRBV7-9	TRBJ2-3	TGTGCCAGCAGCTTGGTTGGGACAGGGCTTGCGGATACGCAGTATTTT	CASSLVGTGLADTQYF
few	TRBD2	TRBV7-2	TRBJ2-3	TGTGCCAGCAGCCAAGAGCCCCCGGGACTAGCGGGTCCCGATGGCACAGATACGCAGTATTTT	CASSQEPPGLAGPDGTDTQYF
-	-	TRBV7-9	TRBJ1-2	TGTGCCAGCAGCTTATGGTATGGCTACACCTTC	CASSLWYGYTF
-	-	TRBV4-1	TRBJ1-6	TGCGCCAGCAGCCTTGGGACACTGCCGACTGATAATTCACCCCTCCACTTT	CASSLGTLPTDNSPLHF
few	-	TRBV2	TRBJ2-5	TGTGCCAGCAGTGCGTCTTGGGGGGAGACCCAGTACTTC	CASSASWGETQYF
few	-	TRBV7-6	TRBJ2-3	TGTGCCAGCAGCTTAAATCGAGGCGGCCTCACAGATACGCAGTATTTT	CASSLNRGGLTDTQYF
-	-	TRBV7-9	TRBJ1-1	TGTGCCAGCAGCCTAATGGGGGGCGAAGCTTTCTTT	CASSLMGGEAFF
-	TRBD1	TRBV5-1	TRBJ2-1	TGCGCCAGCAGTATTTGGACAGGGGTATACAATGAGCAGTTCTTC	CASSIWTGVYNEQFF
few	-	TRBV27	TRBJ2-5	TGTGCCAGCACCACGGGGCCCCAAGAGACCCAGTACTTC	CASTTGPQETQYF
-	-	TRBV7-8	TRBJ2-1	TGTGCCAGCAGCTTAGAGGTCGAACGACCCTTACCGGATGAGCAGTTCTTC	CASSLEVERPLPDEQFF
few	-	TRBV30	TRBJ2-5	TGTGCCTGGGGTCGCCTGGGGGTCGTCGGGACCCAGTACTTC	CAWGRLGVVGTQYF
-	-	TRBV6-2/TRBV6-3	TRBJ1-1	TGTGCCAGCAAGCTGGGCAACTCGAACACTGAAGCTTTCTTT	CASKLGNSNTEAFF
-	TRBD2	TRBV7-3	TRBJ2-3	TGTGCCAGCAGCTTAAGCGGTAGCGGGGGAAATACGCAGTATTTT	CASSLSGSGGNTQYF
few	TRBD1	TRBV6-1	TRBJ1-6	TGTGCCAGCAGGGGACAGGGCCTGACACCCCTCCACTTT	CASRGQGLTPLHF
-	-	TRBV27	TRBJ2-5	TGTGCCAGCAGTGGAGGCATCGGGGGCCCGTACCAAGAGACCCAGTACTTC	CASSGGIGGPYQETQYF
many	TRBD1	TRBV7-2	TRBJ1-2	TGTGCCAGCAGCCCTGAGGGGGCGTATGGCTACACCTTC	CASSPEGAYGYTF
few	-	TRBV12-3/TRBV12-4	TRBJ1-6	TGTGCCAGCAGTCGACCCCAGGGGCTCGGGTTGGATTCACCCCTCCACTTT	CASSRPQGLGLDSPLHF
few	-	TRBV5-4	TRBJ2-7	TGTGCCAGCAGGTCGACAAGCTCCTACGAGCAGTACTTC	CASRSTSSYEQYF
-	-	TRBV12-3/TRBV12-4	TRBJ1-4	TGTGCCAGCAGTTTAAGTGGGATTGAAAAACTGTTTTTT	CASSLSGIEKLFF
many	-	TRBV5-1	TRBJ2-5	TGCGCCAGCAGCCCACAGGGTAACCAAGAGACCCAGTACTTC	CASSPQGNQETQYF
-	TRBD1	TRBV7-2	TRBJ1-1	TGTGCCAGCAGCCCTAGACAGGGGGGCTCTAACACTGAAGCTTTCTTT	CASSPRQGGSNTEAFF
few	-	TRBV7-6	TRBJ2-2	TGTGCCAGCAGCTTAGCGCCCAGCACCGGGGAGCTGTTTTTT	CASSLAPSTGELFF
-	-	TRBV5-4	TRBJ2-5	TGTGCCAGCAGCTTGAATGTGGGGCGAGAGACCCAGTACTTC	CASSLNVGRETQYF
few	-	TRBV6-5	TRBJ1-3	TGTGCCAGCAGTTACTCGAGTGGGGTTGGAAACACCATATATTTT	CASSYSSGVGNTIYF
many	-	TRBV4-1	TRBJ2-5	TGCGCCAGCAGCCTCAGACAGTACCAAGAGACCCAGTACTTC	CASSLRQYQETQYF
once	-	TRBV20-1	TRBJ2-2	TGCAGTGCTCCTCAGGGTAACGGGGAGCTGTTTTTT	CSAPQGNGELFF
few	TRBD1	TRBV27	TRBJ1-2	TGTGCCAGCAGTTTATGGGCCACAGGGGCTGGCTACACCTTC	CASSLWATGAGYTF
many	-	TRBV5-1	TRBJ2-7	TGCGCCAGCAGCTTGGACAGGGAACTGAGCGAGCAGTACTTC	CASSLDRELSEQYF
-	-	TRBV5-6	TRBJ2-5	TGTGCCAGCAGCTCCCGGGACGGAGAGACCCAGTACTTC	CASSSRDGETQYF